This entry lists 20 T cell receptor beta chains sequenced from one sample in a study of cytomegalovirus exposure and HLA in healthy donors. Vbeta (60) and Jbeta (13) primers were used in the PCR. Profiled with immunoSEQ multiplex PCR; TCRdb holds only in-frame clones, not every one. Its table records around 78,000 clones. The material sequenced was PBMCs. These TCRs come from a man between 18 and 35 years old in good health and CMV-seropositive.

This sequence joins TRBV4-1 and TRBJ2-5; tentative D call: TRBD2 (5 bases). The J call may be wrong; the DNA end is better matched by TRBJ2-7. Germline V gene data show CDR1 as MGHRA and CDR2 as YSYEKL. There are 13 residues in the CDR3. The CDR3 DNA reads as TGCGCCAGCAGCCTTAATGAGGGCTACGAGCAGTACTTC. This encodes CASSLNEGYEQYF.

The genes are TRBV11-3 and TRBJ2-1; TRBD2 agrees at 7 bases. The J segment lost 8 bases and the V segment lost 1 base, leaving 8 bases of the junction unmatched. The CDR3 consists of 15 residues. Germline values: CDR1 SGHNT, CDR2 YENEEA. DNA for the CDR3: TGTGCCAGCAGCTTAGTTGGGACGGGGAGGGATGAGCAGTTCTTC. Translating gives CASSLVGTGRDEQFF.

This chain links TRBV6-1 with TRBJ1-5; D is unresolved. V dropped 0 bases and J dropped 0 bases, with 12 bases sitting between them. Germline-derived CDR1 and CDR2 are MNHNS and SASEGT. The CDR3 consists of 17 residues. The CDR3 is CASSEARGAYSNQPQHF. The CDR3 bases are TGTGCCAGCAGTGAAGCGCGGGGTGCCTATAGCAATCAGCCCCAGCATTTT.

The chain uses TRBV30 and TRBJ2-3, with a weak D call TRBD2 (5 bases). The CDR3 contains 16 residues. Germline CDR1 reads GTSNPN; CDR2 reads SVGIG (reference sequence). V gave up 0 bases and J gave up 0 bases, with 13 bases separating them. CDR3 coding DNA: TGTGCCTGGAGTGTCGGAACTAGTGCTAGCACAGATACGCAGTATTTT. This encodes CAWSVGTSASTDTQYF.

The chain couples TRBV28 to TRBJ1-2; 9 bases line up with TRBD1. The J segment lost 4 bases and the V segment lost 4 bases, leaving 10 bases of the junction unmatched. Germline V gene data show CDR1 as MDHEN and CDR2 as SYDVKM. This CDR3 is built from 16 residues. The CDR3 protein is CASSSLRDRVGYGYTF. The CDR3 DNA is TGTGCCAGCAGTTCGCTCCGGGACAGGGTAGGCTATGGCTACACCTTC.

The genes are TRBV5-5 and TRBJ2-3; 7 nucleotides align to TRBD1. The CDR3 covers 15 residues. Trimming cost V 1 base and J 2 bases; bases outside gene matches: 4. CDR1 SGHKS and CDR2 YYEKEE come from the germline V gene (reference sequence). CDR3 amino acids: CASSLRTGITDTQYF. CDR3 nucleotides: TGTGCCAGCAGCTTGAGGACAGGTATCACAGATACGCAGTATTTT.

The chain links TRBV25-1 to TRBJ2-5; TRBD2 might be the D (6 bases). The CDR3 runs to 16 residues. The germline CDR1 and CDR2 sequences are MGHDK and SYGVNS. V lost 5 bases and J 0 bases, leaving 16 bases between the germline ends. CDR3 in DNA: TGTGCCAGCAGTCCGCCTGGGCGGGGAAACCAAGAGACCCAGTACTTC. Translation: CASSPPGRGNQETQYF.

The chain has TRBV5-1 and TRBJ2-3; D remains unclear. Germline V gene sequence: CDR1 SGHRS, CDR2 YFSETQ. The CDR3 extends over 14 amino acids. The V and J ends lost 0 bases and 1 base respectively, with 6 bases between them. The CDR3 is CASSLEYGTDTQYF. The DNA of the CDR3 is TGCGCCAGCAGCTTGGAATATGGCACAGATACGCAGTATTTT.

In DNA, the CDR3 is TGTGCCAGTAGTTTGGTCGGTTATAGCAATCAGCCCCAGCATTTT. Residues: CASSLVGYSNQPQHF. This chain connects TRBV19 to TRBJ1-5; no clear D. Trimming stripped 5 bases from V and 0 bases from J, with 11 bases between. The CDR3 contains 15 residues. Looked up from germline, CDR1 is LNHDA and CDR2 is SQIVND (reference sequence).

The chain uses TRBV14 and TRBJ2-5; 8 bases map to TRBD1. Germline trimming cut 4 bases from V and 4 bases from J; bases unmatched to any gene: 5. Germline assignment: CDR1 SGHDN and CDR2 FVKESK. CDR3 size: 14 residues. CDR3 residues: CASSPRTGRETQYF. For the CDR3, the DNA is TGTGCCAGCAGCCCCCGGACAGGGAGAGAGACCCAGTACTTC.

The genes are TRBV2 and TRBJ1-5; tentative D call: TRBD1 (5 bases). CDR1 and CDR2 from the germline V gene are SNHLY and FYNNEI. V lost 6 bases and J lost 11, with 17 bases in between. The CDR3 consists of 13 residues. The CDR3 loop reads CASRPDGGLAQHF. The CDR3 DNA sequence: TGTGCCAGCAGACCTGACGGGGGGTTGGCCCAGCATTTT.

The chain recombines TRBV10-3 with TRBJ2-1, with TRBD2 as a possible D gene (6 bases). Germline loops: CDR1 ENHRY, CDR2 SYGVKD. Trimming stripped 4 bases from V and 7 bases from J, with 17 bases between. This CDR3 spans 15 amino acids. CDR3 region: CAISAGVALWNEQFF. The CDR3 region has the DNA TGTGCCATCAGTGCGGGAGTAGCGCTGTGGAATGAGCAGTTCTTC.

The V and J genes are TRBV10-1 and TRBJ1-6; D unresolved. In germline, CDR1 is WNHNN, CDR2 SYGVQD (reference sequence). The CDR3 is made up of 13 amino acids. V shed 3 bases and J shed 12 bases, with 12 bases lying between them. The CDR3 DNA reads TGCGCCAGCAGTGAAAGGAATTCAGGACCCCTCCACTTT. Its translation: CASSERNSGPLHF.

This sequence joins TRBV7-9 and TRBJ2-7; weak D call: TRBD1 (6 bases). The CDR3 consists of 14 residues. V was cut by 3 bases and J by 1 base, with 10 bases left in between. Germline lookup yields CDR1 SEHNR and CDR2 FQNEAQ (reference sequence). The DNA of the CDR3 is TGTGCCAGCAGCTTCCGGGACAAATCCTACGAGCAGTACTTC. It specifies CASSFRDKSYEQYF. The whole variable domain, remainder taken from reference TRBV7-9 and TRBJ2-7, is DTGVSQNPRHKITKRGQNVTFRCDPISEHNRLYWYRQTLGQGPEFLTYFQNEAQLEKSRLLSDRFSAERPKGSFSTLEIQRTEQGDSAMYLCASSFRDKSYEQYFGPGTRLTVT.

The rearrangement uses TRBV28 and TRBJ1-4; 8 nucleotides line up with TRBD1. The CDR3 runs 15 residues. The junction had 1 base not matched to a gene; V was cut back by 4 bases and J by 0 bases. In germline, CDR1 is MDHEN, CDR2 SYDVKM. Here the CDR3 DNA reads TGTGCCAGCAGTTCACAGGGGGCAACTAATGAAAAACTGTTTTTT. Its protein is CASSSQGATNEKLFF.

This rearrangement joins TRBV7-2 to TRBJ2-3, with TRBD2 identical over 8 bases. Unmatched junction bases numbered 4, after V lost 4 bases and J lost 1 base. The germline gives CDR1 SGHTA, CDR2 FQGNSA. The CDR3 sequence is 15 residues long. CDR3 bases: TGTGCCAGCAGCTCGCGGGGGGCGGGCACAGATACGCAGTATTTT. Amino acid sequence: CASSSRGAGTDTQYF. The full variable domain, with the rest looked up from reference TRBV7-2 and TRBJ2-3, is GAGVSQSPSNKVTEKGKDVELRCDPISGHTALYWYRQSLGQGLEFLIYFQGNSAPDKSGLPSDRFSAERTGGSVSTLTIQRTQQEDSAVYLCASSSRGAGTDTQYFGPGTRLTVL.

The chain joins TRBV2 to TRBJ2-6; 14 bases align to TRBD2. Germline CDR1 and CDR2: SNHLY and FYNNEI. CDR3 length equals 18 residues. V gave up 6 bases and J gave up 2 bases; unmatched junction bases: 6. The CDR3 here is CASRFTGLAGAGANVLTF. CDR3 DNA sequence: TGTGCCAGCAGATTTACGGGACTAGCGGGAGCTGGGGCCAACGTCCTGACTTTC.

J is TRBJ1-1 and V is TRBV6-6; 9 bases are shared with TRBD1. This CDR3 is built from 13 residues. J gave up 11 bases and V 6 bases, and 10 bases lay outside the gene matches. The germline gives CDR1 MNHNY, CDR2 SVGAGI (reference sequence). The CDR3, as DNA: TGTGCCAGCAGAACCGGGACAGGGACATGGGCTTTCTTT. It specifies CASRTGTGTWAFF.

The rearrangement joins TRBV7-9 to TRBJ1-2; TRBD1 is a possible D gene (6 bases). Deletions cut 5 bases from V and 8 bases from J, with 15 bases between. Germline CDR1 is SEHNR and CDR2 is FQNEAQ (reference sequence). The CDR3 loop spans 13 amino acids. The CDR3 DNA sequence: TGTGCCAGCAGCGGTTTACAGGGAAGGGGCTACACCTTC. Protein sequence: CASSGLQGRGYTF.

The rearrangement uses TRBV4-1 and TRBJ2-7, with 10 bases matching TRBD1. Germline V lookup: CDR1 MGHRA, CDR2 YSYEKL. CDR3 size: 16 residues. The J segment lost 0 bases and the V segment lost 5 bases, leaving 7 bases of the junction unmatched. CDR3 in DNA: TGCGCCAGCAGCGGACAGGGGGATCACAGCTCCTACGAGCAGTACTTC. Translating it yields CASSGQGDHSSYEQYF.